This note documents a single T cell receptor (beta chain) sequence. The target antigen is unknown. TCRdb keeps only in-frame clones here, not all; method: immunoSEQ multiplex PCR. In the table there are tens of thousands of clones, around 90% of which are singletons. CDR1 SNHLY and CDR2 FYNNEI come from the germline V gene. The junction had 3 bases not matched to a gene; V was cut back by 6 bases and J by 5 bases. This CDR3 region has 13 residues. The data are from a study of OX40 agonist ivuxolimab in advanced cancers. For the study at large: All patients had ivuxolimab intravenously every 2 weeks at 0.01 to 10 mg/kg. Dose-escalation patients' cancers were hepatocellular carcinoma, melanoma, renal cell or head and neck cancer. A mean age of roughly 66 years, range about 20 to 85, was recorded, and about 83% were male. General observations from the study: Both CD4+ and CD8+ T cell populations in blood had undergone clonal expansion by week 6 at 0.1 to 3.0 mg/kg.

V is TRBV2 and J is TRBJ2-5; 10 nucleotides align to TRBD1. This clonotype originated in an adult with an advanced solid tumor such as melanoma, head and neck, liver or kidney cancer. The starting material was CD4+ or CD8+ T cells sorted from blood, obtained in a trial of the OX40 agonist ivuxolimab. The CDR3 coding sequence is TGTGCCAGCAGGACAGGGGGCGCGGAGACCCAGTACTTC. It specifies CASRTGGAETQYF.